The clone carrying this T cell receptor (beta chain) was observed a few times. The record originates from a study of blood T cells in healthy people across ages. A second about 7 to 12 cycle PCR used barcoded and J-beta primers. TCRdb ran MiXCR on the 5' RACE reads and lists one entry per CDR3 protein. The sample yields about 1.4 million distinct CDR3 sequences, 59% seen once. Germline V gene sequence: CDR1 MNHNY, CDR2 SVGAGI (reference sequence). The CDR3 covers 11 residues. Trimming pared 3 bases from V and 8 bases from J, leaving 7 bases between. The receptor was derived from a man aged 18-30 years in good health. This rearrangement joins TRBV6-6 to TRBJ1-1, with D tentatively TRBD1 (5 bases). Source material: blood. The CDR3 DNA follows: TGTGCCAGCAGTTATGACAGAGAAGCTTTCTTT. Encoded protein: CASSYDREAFF.